The 24 T cell receptor beta chains listed next were all sequenced from one sample in a study of identical twins. One entry per CDR3 protein, called by TCRdb with MiXCR from the 5' RACE reads. The sample has roughly 690,000 distinct CDR3 sequences; around 6% are singletons. Sequencing used naive T cells sorted from blood. Receptor source: a man between 18 and 29 years old in good health.

In this sample, this clonotype turned up many times. This chain connects TRBV28 to TRBJ1-2, with 8 bases matching TRBD1. This CDR3 is built from 13 residues. The germline gives CDR1 MDHEN, CDR2 SYDVKM. After removal of 6 bases from V and 8 bases from J, the junction contained 8 bases not matched to a gene. CDR3 DNA: TGTGCCAGCAGCCGGACAGGGCACGGAGGCTACACCTTC. It yields the protein CASSRTGHGGYTF.

The sample holds a few counts of this clonotype. This rearrangement joins TRBV19 to TRBJ2-1; D may be TRBD2 (6 bases). The CDR3 has 15 residues. Germline values: CDR1 LNHDA, CDR2 SQIVND (reference sequence). Trimming took 3 bases from V and 1 from J, leaving 10 bases between them. CDR3 sequence (DNA): TGTGCCAGTAGTATTCTCGGGGGTTCCTACAATGAGCAGTTCTTC. It encodes CASSILGGSYNEQFF. Full variable domain (missing parts from reference TRBV19 and TRBJ2-1): DGGITQSPKYLFRKEGQNVTLSCEQNLNHDAMYWYRQDPGQGLRLIYYSQIVNDFQKGDIAEGYSVSREKKESFPLTVTSAQKNPTAFYLCASSILGGSYNEQFFGPGTRLTVL.

This clonotype was observed a few times. This sequence joins TRBV6-5 and TRBJ2-5, with 8 bases that match TRBD2. Germline V lookup: CDR1 MNHEY, CDR2 SVGAGI. The CDR3 extends over 12 amino acids. The junction had 2 bases not matched to a gene; V was cut back by 6 bases and J by 5 bases. In nucleotides, the CDR3 is TGTGCCAGCAGGACTAGCGCGGAGACCCAGTACTTC. Residues: CASRTSAETQYF.

V and J are TRBV2 and TRBJ2-1; TRBD2 aligns across 11 bases. This CDR3 region has 15 residues. Per germline, CDR1 SNHLY and CDR2 FYNNEI. After removal of 7 bases from V and 5 bases from J, the junction contained 7 bases not matched to a gene. The CDR3 sequence is CASTLLAGANNEQFF. CDR3 coding DNA: TGTGCCAGCACCCTACTAGCGGGAGCCAACAATGAGCAGTTCTTC. The entire variable domain, with the rest obtained from reference TRBV2 and TRBJ2-1, is as follows: EPEVTQTPSHQVTQMGQEVILRCVPISNHLYFYWYRQILGQKVEFLVSFYNNEISEKSEIFDDQFSVERPDGSNFTLKIRSTKLEDSAMYFCASTLLAGANNEQFFGPGTRLTVL.

This clonotype came up many times. The chain is built from TRBV18 and TRBJ2-3; the D is unclear. The V end lost 0 bases, the J end lost 1 base, and 11 bases lay between the germline ends. This CDR3 comprises 16 residues. Per germline, CDR1 KGHSH and CDR2 LQKENI. The CDR3 coding sequence is TGTGCCAGCTCACCACCGAACCGAGTCCGCACAGATACGCAGTATTTT. Translation: CASSPPNRVRTDTQYF.

This clonotype was seen ten or more times. CDR3 DNA sequence: TGCGCCAGCAGCCTTGATTACTATGTAGATACGCAGTATTTT. It encodes CASSLDYYVDTQYF. The chain couples TRBV5-1 to TRBJ2-3; D gene ambiguous. The germline V gene encodes CDR1 SGHRS and CDR2 YFSETQ. The CDR3 is 14 residues long. V was cut by 4 bases and J by 5 bases, with 14 bases left in between.

In this sample, this clonotype turned up a few times. The genes are TRBV24-1 and TRBJ2-6, with TRBD2 identical over 13 bases. Losses at the gene ends were 3 bases for V and 2 bases for J; bases not matched to a gene: 9. Per germline, CDR1 KGHDR and CDR2 SFDVKD. The CDR3 is 20 residues long. CDR3 loop: CATSDPGLAGARPGANVLTF. CDR3 bases: TGTGCCACCAGTGATCCCGGACTAGCGGGAGCCCGGCCTGGGGCCAACGTCCTGACTTTC.

Only a few counts were recorded for this clonotype. V usage is TRBV14 and J usage is TRBJ2-6; D unresolved. The V gene lost 0 bases and the J gene lost 3 bases, with 3 bases spanning the gap. The CDR3 runs 14 residues. Germline V gene data show CDR1 as SGHDN and CDR2 as FVKESK. The CDR3 protein is CASSQEFGANVLTF. CDR3 nucleotide sequence: TGTGCCAGCAGCCAAGAATTTGGGGCCAACGTCCTGACTTTC.

Many counts were recorded for this clonotype. Written as DNA, the CDR3 is TGTGCCAGCAGCGGCACCGGGGAGCTGTTTTTT. This sequence encodes CASSGTGELFF. This chain connects TRBV12-3 or TRBV12-4 to TRBJ2-2; D remains unclear. The V gene lost 6 bases and the J gene lost 4 bases, with 3 bases spanning the gap. The length of the CDR3 is 11 residues.

In its sample, this clonotype was seen many times. J is TRBJ2-3 and V is TRBV5-1; D may be TRBD2 (5 bases). The V end was cut by 4 bases, the J end by 3 bases, with 9 bases between. Germline V gene lookup returns CDR1 SGHRS and CDR2 YFSETQ. The CDR3 totals 13 residues. CDR3 region: CASSLTMTDTQYF. In DNA, the CDR3 is TGCGCCAGCAGCCTGACTATGACAGATACGCAGTATTTT.

The rearrangement links TRBV4-1 to TRBJ2-7, with a tentative D call TRBD2 (5 bases). The germline V gene has CDR1 MGHRA and CDR2 YSYEKL. This CDR3 is built from 15 residues. V was shortened by 3 bases and J by 2 bases, with 14 bases between the two germline ends. This CDR3 is CASSHRRAGPYEQYF. The CDR3 DNA sequence: TGCGCCAGCAGCCACAGAAGGGCGGGCCCCTACGAGCAGTACTTC.

The table lists this clonotype with many counts. V gene TRBV12-3 or TRBV12-4 combines with J gene TRBJ2-1; D call uncertain. V was pared by 8 bases and J by 7 bases, with 9 bases between. The CDR3 is made up of 11 amino acids. Written as DNA, the CDR3 is TGTGCCAGCCAAGTGGTAAATGAGCAGTTCTTC. The encoded protein is CASQVVNEQFF.

In DNA form, the CDR3 reads TGTGCCAGCAGCCAAGGGGATGGCTCCCGGAGAGAGACCCAGTACTTC. Protein sequence: CASSQGDGSRRETQYF. The chain uses TRBV7-9 and TRBJ2-5, with TRBD1 as a possible D gene (5 bases). This CDR3 is 16 amino acids long. Germline loops: CDR1 SEHNR, CDR2 FQNEAQ (reference sequence). Trimming took 5 bases from V and 4 from J, leaving 20 bases between them.

This clonotype has at least ten counts. The V call is TRBV20-1, the J call TRBJ2-1; TRBD2 might be the D (6 bases). In germline, CDR1 is DFQATT, CDR2 SNEGSKA (reference sequence). The length of the CDR3 is 13 residues. Trimming took off 3 bases at V and 3 bases at J, with 9 bases between the two ends. CDR3 protein: CSASPSVYNEQFF. DNA for the CDR3: TGCAGTGCTAGTCCTAGCGTCTACAATGAGCAGTTCTTC.

The chain joins TRBV6-1 to TRBJ2-3; perhaps D is TRBD1 or TRBD2 (5 bases each). V gave up 11 bases and J gave up 5 bases, with 17 bases separating them. The CDR3 covers 13 residues. Germline V gene sequence: CDR1 MNHNS, CDR2 SASEGT. Here the CDR3 DNA reads TGTGCCTTGGGGGAAGGAGTCCTAGATACGCAGTATTTT. This gives the protein CALGEGVLDTQYF.

In its sample, this clonotype was seen many times. The chain couples TRBV7-2 to TRBJ2-1; either TRBD1 or TRBD2 may fit D (6 bases each). Germline assignment: CDR1 SGHTA and CDR2 FQGNSA. Trimming stripped 4 bases from V and 2 bases from J, with 12 bases between. This CDR3 is 15 amino acids long. Here the CDR3 reads CASSSQGGPYNEQFF. CDR3 sequence (DNA): TGTGCCAGCAGCTCACAGGGAGGTCCCTACAATGAGCAGTTCTTC.

This clonotype has only a few counts. The J gene is TRBJ2-1, the V gene TRBV11-1; 10 nucleotides agree with TRBD2. J was trimmed by 0 bases and V by 4 bases; bases with no gene match: 15. CDR3 length equals 20 residues. Germline CDR1 reads SGHAT; CDR2 reads FQDESV (reference sequence). DNA for the CDR3: TGTGCCAGCAGCTCGGCCCGACTAGCGGGTACCTTGAGCTCCTACAATGAGCAGTTCTTC. As protein: CASSSARLAGTLSSYNEQFF. Looking up the rest from reference TRBV11-1 and TRBJ2-1 gives the full variable domain: EAEVAQSPRYKITEKSQAVAFWCDPISGHATLYWYRQILGQGPELLVQFQDESVVDDSQLPKDRFSAERLKGVDSTLKIQPAELGDSAMYLCASSSARLAGTLSSYNEQFFGPGTRLTVL.

The gene calls are TRBV11-2 and TRBJ2-7; TRBD2 might be the D (5 bases). Trimming cost V 5 bases and J 0 bases, with 17 bases left between them. The germline gives CDR1 SGHAT, CDR2 FQNNGV. The CDR3 sequence is 16 residues long. This CDR3 is CASSQRDWYNSYEQYF. CDR3 sequence (DNA): TGTGCCAGCAGCCAGAGGGATTGGTACAACTCCTACGAGCAGTACTTC.

This clonotype was found many times. The rearrangement uses TRBV4-3 and TRBJ2-7, with 10 bases fitting TRBD2. The germline V gene has CDR1 LGHNA and CDR2 YSLEER. J lost 4 bases, V lost 0 bases, and 6 bases had no gene match. This CDR3 comprises 16 residues. The CDR3 region has the DNA TGCGCCAGCAGCCAAGAATGGACTAGCGGAACATACGAGCAGTACTTC. Translating it yields CASSQEWTSGTYEQYF.

Ten or more counts support this clonotype. The chain joins TRBV10-3 to TRBJ2-5, with a possible D match to TRBD2 (7 bases). Germline V gene data show CDR1 as ENHRY and CDR2 as SYGVKD. Trimming pared 4 bases from V and 2 bases from J, leaving 35 bases between. This CDR3 is 22 amino acids long. The DNA for the CDR3 is TGTGCCATCAGTGGTGAACGGACCCGCTCGGGGGGCGCCCGTTCCGGACAAGAGACCCAGTACTTC. Its translation: CAISGERTRSGGARSGQETQYF.

This clonotype was observed at least ten times. The chain is built from TRBV29-1 and TRBJ2-5, with 8 bases that match TRBD2. CDR1 is SQVTM and CDR2 is ANQGSEA in the germline V gene. J gave up 1 base and V 6 bases, and 7 bases lay outside the gene matches. The CDR3 consists of 14 residues. The DNA for the CDR3 is TGCAGCGTGGGCCCGGGAGGGAGCCAAGAGACCCAGTACTTC. This sequence encodes CSVGPGGSQETQYF.

This clonotype was found many times. CDR3 protein: CASSSTILAGGSPDTQYF. DNA for the CDR3: TGTGCCAGCAGCTCCACCATACTAGCGGGAGGTTCTCCAGATACGCAGTATTTT. The genes are TRBV11-1 and TRBJ2-3, with 12 bases that match TRBD2. Looked up from germline, CDR1 is SGHAT and CDR2 is FQDESV (reference sequence). This CDR3 contains 18 residues. J lost 4 bases, V lost 4 bases, and 12 bases had no gene match.

This clonotype was seen many times. J is TRBJ1-4 and V is TRBV12-3 or TRBV12-4, with TRBD1 as a possible D gene (5 bases). Trimming stripped 7 bases from V and 4 bases from J, with 13 bases between. The CDR3 runs to 14 residues. The CDR3 DNA follows: TGTGCCAGCATGAGAGAGGGGTATAATGAAAAACTGTTTTTT. Its protein product is CASMREGYNEKLFF.

This clonotype was seen many times. The V call is TRBV7-9, the J call TRBJ2-1; TRBD2 agrees at 11 bases. Germline CDR1 is SEHNR and CDR2 is FQNEAQ (reference sequence). The CDR3 is made up of 14 amino acids. Trimming took 5 bases from V and 7 from J; bases not matched to a gene: 4. The CDR3 DNA reads as TGTGCCAGCAGCCCTCGGACTAGCGGGAATGAGCAGTTCTTC. As protein: CASSPRTSGNEQFF.